This TCR beta chain was retrieved from a study of post-analysis software for immune sequencing data. On the study more broadly: The disease courses covered relapsing-remitting, secondary progressive and progressive-relapsing multiple sclerosis.

CDR3 size: 15 residues. With 4 bases removed from V and 6 bases from J, the gap between germline ends came to 17 bases. CDR1 and CDR2 from the germline V gene are SGDLS and YYNGEE. A remark on this clonotype: Its specificity is unknown.

Unique molecular identifiers featured in each of the TCR beta cDNA libraries. TCRdb re-called the PCR reads through MiXCR, storing one row per CDR3 protein. The sample lists a few hundred thousand distinct CDR3 sequences, approximately 33% occurring once. Study-wide results and limits: Pronounced co-clustering by F measure was evident among identically batched samples. Compared with controls, patients had more of 4 to 6 TRBV segments, including TRBV5-6, TRBV5-1 and TRBV20-1. A significant reduction in normalized Chao1 diversity was observed in multiple sclerosis patients versus controls.

The specimen was blood. This sequence originates from a girl aged 5-17 years with multiple sclerosis. The chain links TRBV9 to TRBJ2-1; D gene unclear. CDR3: CASSPLGLAFNEQFF. For the CDR3, the DNA is TGTGCCAGCAGCCCCCTCGGGCTTGCCTTCAATGAGCAGTTCTTC.